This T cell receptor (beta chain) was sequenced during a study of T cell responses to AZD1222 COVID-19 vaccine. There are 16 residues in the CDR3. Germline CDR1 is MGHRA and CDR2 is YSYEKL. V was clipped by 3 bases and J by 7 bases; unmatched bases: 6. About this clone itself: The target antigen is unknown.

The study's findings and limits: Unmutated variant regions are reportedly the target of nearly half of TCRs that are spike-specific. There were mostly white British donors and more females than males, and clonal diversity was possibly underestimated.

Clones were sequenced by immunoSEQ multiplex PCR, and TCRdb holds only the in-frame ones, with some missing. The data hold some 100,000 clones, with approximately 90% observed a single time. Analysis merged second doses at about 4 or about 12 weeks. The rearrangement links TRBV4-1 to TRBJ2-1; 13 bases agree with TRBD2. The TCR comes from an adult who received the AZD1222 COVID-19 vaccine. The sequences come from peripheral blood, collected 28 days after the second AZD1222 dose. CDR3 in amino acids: CASSHQLAGGSNEQFF. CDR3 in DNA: TGCGCCAGCAGCCACCAACTAGCGGGGGGGAGTAATGAGCAGTTCTTC.